This T cell receptor beta chain derives from a study of response to subunit inactivated influenza vaccine. The study, taken as a whole, reports: After each seasonal influenza vaccination, few new T cells are recruited, the authors suggested.

As to this clonotype: What it binds is not known.

The length of the CDR3 is 18 residues. V lost 2 bases and J lost 3; bases outside the gene matches: 11. Germline CDR1 reads LGHNA; CDR2 reads YNFKEQ. TCRdb redid the calling of the RT-PCR reads with MiXCR, one entry per CDR3 protein. The sample includes about 160,000 distinct CDR3 sequences, around 10% seen only once; the top ten take 35% to 40%. This receptor was identified in a man aged 50-75 years who received an inactivated influenza vaccine. The rearrangement joins TRBV4-2 to TRBJ2-2; 8 nucleotides line up with TRBD1. The sequences come from CD8+ T cells sorted from PBMCs, collected 23 to 25 months after vaccination. This CDR3 reads CASSQLGRGPEHTGELFF. CDR3 in DNA: TGTGCCAGCAGCCAACTTGGCAGGGGGCCCGAACACACCGGGGAGCTGTTTTTT.